The 25 T cell receptor beta chains below come from one sample, sequenced in a study of Ad26.COV2.S vaccination and SARS-CoV-2 variants (dated by TCRdb to about 2021). Interpreted using the paper, the treatment or condition label stands for: about 20 received Ad26.COV2.S at low or high dose, single or two shots; five or six received placebo; per-sample allocation not given. For vaccine and placebo recipients, repertoires were sequenced using samples collected on day 63 after the first injection. The library was made by the immunoSEQ multiplex PCR assay. The table was pulled from immuneACCESS by TCRdb, which kept in-frame rearrangements only. Such tables lose some clones; where checked, under half of the loss comes from unresolved V genes, and the rest has no known cause. This sample is represented by over 250,000 clones; about 87% of them were singletons. The biggest ten clones account for about 3.1% of the sample.

The sample was peripheral blood, taken in a trial of Ad26.COV2.S vaccine versus placebo. The receptors come from a person aged 18-65 years who received the Ad26.COV2.S COVID-19 vaccine or a placebo.

This chain links TRBV5-4 with TRBJ2-5, with 14 nucleotides matching TRBD2. The germline CDR1 and CDR2 sequences are SGHNT and YYREEE (reference sequence). CDR3 length: 16 amino acids. The V and J ends lost 3 bases and 4 bases, in that order; junction bases with no gene match: 5. CDR3 coding DNA: TGTGCCAGCAGCTCTATGACTAGCGGGAGGGCAGAGACCCAGTACTTC. This encodes CASSSMTSGRAETQYF.

The gene calls are TRBV30 and TRBJ2-1, with 8 bases lining up with TRBD2. Germline assignment: CDR1 GTSNPN and CDR2 SVGIG (reference sequence). Germline trimming cut 4 bases from V and 3 bases from J; bases unmatched to any gene: 5. The CDR3 loop spans 14 amino acids. CDR3 in DNA: TGTGCCTGGAAGGTAGCGGGATTCTACAATGAGCAGTTCTTC. Amino acids: CAWKVAGFYNEQFF.

The V and J genes are TRBV7-2 and TRBJ2-3; 11 positions match TRBD2. V shed 1 base, J shed 9 bases, and the junction held 6 bases outside the gene matches. The germline V gene has CDR1 SGHTA and CDR2 FQGNSA. The CDR3 runs to 15 residues. The CDR3 sequence is CASSLDLAGGPTQYF. The CDR3 DNA sequence: TGTGCCAGCAGCTTAGACCTAGCGGGGGGTCCGACGCAGTATTTT. Full variable domain (rest looked up from reference TRBV7-2 and TRBJ2-3): GAGVSQSPSNKVTEKGKDVELRCDPISGHTALYWYRQSLGQGLEFLIYFQGNSAPDKSGLPSDRFSAERTGGSVSTLTIQRTQQEDSAVYLCASSLDLAGGPTQYFGPGTRLTVL.

The chain is built from TRBV27 and TRBJ1-1, with a possible D match to TRBD1 (6 bases). Per germline, CDR1 MNHEY and CDR2 SMNVEV (reference sequence). This CDR3 has 14 residues. The germline V and J ends were trimmed by 2 bases and 5 bases, with 12 bases remaining between them. CDR3 amino acids: CASSLRGARTEAFF. CDR3 coding DNA: TGTGCCAGCAGTTTACGGGGGGCGCGAACTGAAGCTTTCTTT.

This clone was picked up one time. J is TRBJ1-4 and V is TRBV4-1; 11 bases match TRBD1. The CDR3 covers 18 residues. Trimming at V came to 0 bases and at J to 0 bases, leaving 3 bases not matched to a gene. Germline CDR1 is MGHRA and CDR2 is YSYEKL. CDR3 sequence (DNA): TGCGCCAGCAGCCAAGAGTGGACAGGGGGCACAACTAATGAAAAACTGTTTTTT. Amino acid sequence: CASSQEWTGGTTNEKLFF.

Comments on this clone: Different DNA sequences within this sample yield the same CDR3. The rearrangement links TRBV15 to TRBJ1-6, with D perhaps matching TRBD1 (6 bases). Trimming removed 2 bases from V and 7 bases from J, with 9 bases in between. Germline V gene lookup returns CDR1 LNHNV and CDR2 YYDKDF (reference sequence). The CDR3 extends over 14 amino acids. The CDR3 sequence: CATSRQGYNSPLHF. The CDR3 coding sequence is TGTGCCACCAGCAGACAGGGGTACAATTCACCCCTCCACTTT.

Here the CDR3 DNA reads TGTGCCAGCAGTTACTCGGGATCGGATGGCTACACCTTC. Translated, it gives CASSYSGSDGYTF. J is TRBJ1-2 and V is TRBV6-5; D gene unclear. Germline assignment: CDR1 MNHEY and CDR2 SVGAGI. The CDR3 contains 13 residues. V shed 0 bases and J shed 6 bases, with 8 bases lying between them.

This chain uses TRBV6-2 or TRBV6-3 with TRBJ1-6; D remains unclear. The CDR3 runs 15 residues. Germline CDR1 MNHEY, CDR2 SVGEGT. The V and J ends lost 3 bases and 14 bases respectively, with 20 bases between them. The CDR3 DNA sequence: TGTGCCAGCAGTTATCTCCGCCCGGACCAGAGTGCCCTCCACTTT. This sequence encodes CASSYLRPDQSALHF.

The rearrangement uses TRBV6-1 and TRBJ1-5; D gene unclear. V lost 2 bases to trimming and J lost 11 bases, with 7 bases between them. The CDR3 contains 11 residues. Per germline, CDR1 MNHNS and CDR2 SASEGT. CDR3 DNA sequence: TGTGCCAGCAGTGAAAGTGGGGCCCAGCATTTT. Protein: CASSESGAQHF.

V is TRBV18 and J is TRBJ2-3; TRBD1 might be the D (6 bases). There are 16 residues in the CDR3. Trimming cost V 0 bases and J 0 bases, with 10 bases left between them. CDR1 KGHSH and CDR2 LQKENI come from the germline V gene. CDR3 in amino acids: CASSPPRGLSTDTQYF. The CDR3 nucleotides read TGTGCCAGCTCACCACCCAGGGGTCTTAGCACAGATACGCAGTATTTT.

This clone has only one observation. This chain connects TRBV18 to TRBJ2-5; D not resolved. V dropped 3 bases and J dropped 5 bases, with 10 bases sitting between them. Germline CDR1 is KGHSH and CDR2 is LQKENI. There are 13 residues in the CDR3. The CDR3 nucleotides are TGTGCCAGCTCACCGGGCCTTGGGGAGACCCAGTACTTC. Residues: CASSPGLGETQYF.

The V and J genes are TRBV3-1 (or the pseudogene TRBV3-2) and TRBJ2-2; D ambiguous. V was cut by 2 bases and J by 2 bases, with 6 bases left in between. Per germline, CDR1 LGHDT and CDR2 YNNKEL (reference sequence). The CDR3 is 14 amino acids. The CDR3 bases are TGTGCCAGCAGCCAACTCGTTAACACCGGGGAGCTGTTTTTT. It yields the protein CASSQLVNTGELFF.

The CDR3 coding sequence is TGCGCCAGCAGCGCGCTAGCGGGGGGCCGCACAGATACGCAGTATTTT. Translated: CASSALAGGRTDTQYF. The gene calls are TRBV4-1 and TRBJ2-3; 11 bases map to TRBD2. Looked up from germline, CDR1 is MGHRA and CDR2 is YSYEKL. The J segment lost 1 base and the V segment lost 5 bases, leaving 5 bases of the junction unmatched. The CDR3 extends over 16 amino acids.

The chain combines TRBV2 with TRBJ1-2; TRBD1 might be the D (5 bases). The CDR3 is 15 amino acids. CDR1 SNHLY and CDR2 FYNNEI come from the germline V gene. V lost 4 bases to trimming and J lost 4 bases, with 16 bases between them. The CDR3 spells CASSGMGETSYGYTF. For the CDR3, the DNA is TGTGCCAGCAGTGGGATGGGGGAGACAAGCTATGGCTACACCTTC.

This rearrangement joins TRBV4-2 to TRBJ2-3, with 13 bases lining up with TRBD2. The CDR3 is made up of 16 amino acids. V was clipped by 4 bases and J by 4 bases; unmatched bases: 5. The germline CDR1 and CDR2 sequences are LGHNA and YNFKEQ. The CDR3 nucleotides are TGTGCCAGCAGCCTACTAGCGGGGGGGATCGCAGATACGCAGTATTTT. Translation: CASSLLAGGIADTQYF.

The chain combines TRBV28 with TRBJ1-2; D call uncertain. The V end was cut by 5 bases, the J end by 7 bases, with 20 bases between. This CDR3 spans 15 amino acids. Germline values: CDR1 MDHEN, CDR2 SYDVKM. Here the CDR3 reads CASSPAANPGRGYTF. In DNA form, the CDR3 reads TGTGCCAGCAGTCCGGCAGCTAACCCGGGCCGTGGCTACACCTTC.

The chain employs TRBV7-3 and TRBJ1-4, with D unresolved. The germline V gene has CDR1 SGHTA and CDR2 FQGTGA. The CDR3 contains 13 residues. V dropped 7 bases and J dropped 8 bases, with 14 bases sitting between them. CDR3 bases: TGTGCCAGCACCCCCACCCCTGGGGAAAAACTGTTTTTT. Its translation: CASTPTPGEKLFF.

The chain employs TRBV4-1 and TRBJ2-1, with TRBD2 as a possible D gene (6 bases). V was clipped by 0 bases and J by 9 bases, with 18 bases between them. There are 16 residues in the CDR3. Germline V lookup: CDR1 MGHRA, CDR2 YSYEKL. DNA for the CDR3: TGCGCCAGCAGCCAAGATGATGCGACTAGGAGGAGTGAGCAGTTCTTC. Translating gives CASSQDDATRRSEQFF.

This chain uses TRBV5-4 with TRBJ2-1; D not resolved. Germline V lookup: CDR1 SGHNT, CDR2 YYREEE (reference sequence). The length of the CDR3 is 13 residues. V lost 5 bases and J lost 6, with 12 bases in between. The CDR3 nucleotides read TGTGCCAGCAGTTACAAGACCCCCAATGAGCAGTTCTTC. Translated, it gives CASSYKTPNEQFF.

The V call is TRBV5-4, the J call TRBJ2-2; D call uncertain. CDR1 is SGHNT, CDR2 YYREEE, per germline (reference sequence). Trimming removed 3 bases at V and 6 bases at J, with 9 bases between. CDR3 length equals 13 residues. CDR3 region: CASSSDPSGELFF. The CDR3 coding sequence is TGTGCCAGCAGCTCCGACCCGTCCGGGGAGCTGTTTTTT.

The CDR3 coding sequence is TGTGCCAGCAGCTTAGACGTGTACAATGAGCAGTTCTTC. It translates to CASSLDVYNEQFF. This chain connects TRBV7-2 to TRBJ2-1; D unclear. V dropped 1 base and J dropped 4 bases, with 5 bases sitting between them. The germline V gene encodes CDR1 SGHTA and CDR2 FQGNSA. There are 13 residues in the CDR3. The entire variable domain, with the rest obtained from reference TRBV7-2 and TRBJ2-1, is as follows: GAGVSQSPSNKVTEKGKDVELRCDPISGHTALYWYRQSLGQGLEFLIYFQGNSAPDKSGLPSDRFSAERTGGSVSTLTIQRTQQEDSAVYLCASSLDVYNEQFFGPGTRLTVL.

V and J are TRBV7-9 and TRBJ2-7; 9 positions agree with TRBD1. V lost 5 bases to trimming and J lost 3 bases; unmatched junction nucleotides: 2. This CDR3 region has 13 residues. Germline V gene sequence: CDR1 SEHNR, CDR2 FQNEAQ (reference sequence). This chain's CDR3 is CASSPTGGYEQYF. The CDR3 DNA is TGTGCCAGCAGCCCGACAGGGGGCTACGAGCAGTACTTC.

The chain has TRBV30 and TRBJ2-3; TRBD2 matches 11 bases. CDR1 GTSNPN and CDR2 SVGIG come from the germline V gene (reference sequence). The V and J ends lost 3 bases and 8 bases, in that order; junction bases with no gene match: 7. This CDR3 has 14 amino acids. CDR3 residues: CAWSLAGGLGTQYF. For the CDR3, the DNA is TGTGCCTGGAGCTTAGCGGGGGGGCTAGGTACGCAGTATTTT.

The chain recombines TRBV4-3 with TRBJ2-7, with TRBD1 identical over 8 bases. CDR1 LGHNA and CDR2 YSLEER come from the germline V gene. With V trimmed by 3 bases and J by 4 bases, 5 bases remained unmatched. The CDR3 length is 14 residues. CDR3 DNA: TGCGCCAGCAGCCAGCGGACAGGGAAGTACGAGCAGTACTTC. This sequence encodes CASSQRTGKYEQYF.

The chain joins TRBV10-3 to TRBJ1-1; weak D call: TRBD1 (5 bases). This CDR3 has 14 residues. Germline V lookup: CDR1 ENHRY, CDR2 SYGVKD. V shed 6 bases and J shed 0 bases, with 11 bases lying between them. CDR3 sequence: CAIRGVGMNTEAFF. The CDR3, as DNA: TGTGCCATCAGGGGGGTCGGGATGAACACTGAAGCTTTCTTT.